This paragraph covers one TCR beta chain sequence. These data are taken from a study of control samples from healthy donors and cancer patients. V trimming: 3 bases; J trimming: 8 bases; junction bases outside the gene matches: 2. Germline V gives CDR1 SGHAT, CDR2 FQNNGV. The CDR3 runs 12 residues. Libraries were prepared by immunoSEQ multiplex PCR; TCRdb keeps only in-frame clonotypes and omits some of them. Of 150,000 to 200,000 clones in the sample, approximately 90% were seen once. This receptor was taken from a man aged 25 to 40 in good health. The rearrangement joins TRBV11-2 to TRBJ2-3; 7 nucleotides agree with TRBD1. Specimen: blood. CDR3 region: CASSFEGATQYF. The CDR3 DNA reads TGTGCCAGCAGCTTTGAGGGGGCTACGCAGTATTTT. Complete variable domain (other parts from reference TRBV11-2 and TRBJ2-3): EAGVAQSPRYKIIEKRQSVAFWCNPISGHATLYWYQQILGQGPKLLIQFQNNGVVDDSQLPKDRFSAERLKGVDSTLKIQPAKLEDSAVYLCASSFEGATQYFGPGTRLTVL.